The clone carrying this TCR beta chain showed up just once. These data originate in a study of control samples from healthy donors and cancer patients. Using immunoSEQ multiplex PCR, the repertoire was profiled, and TCRdb retains in-frame clones only, with some absent. Of about 130,000 clones detected, about nine tenths appear once; the ten largest clones hold approximately 8%. Germline CDR1 reads SGHAT; CDR2 reads FQNNGV. The CDR3 covers 15 residues. The V and J ends lost 5 bases and 4 bases, in that order; junction bases with no gene match: 10. The gene calls are TRBV11-2 and TRBJ2-5, with 7 bases that match TRBD2. The TCR was taken from a man in his forties or fifties with head and neck cancer. Input material: PBMCs. This CDR3 reads CASSEERSGGETQYF. The DNA of the CDR3 is TGTGCCAGCAGCGAGGAGAGGTCGGGGGGAGAGACCCAGTACTTC.